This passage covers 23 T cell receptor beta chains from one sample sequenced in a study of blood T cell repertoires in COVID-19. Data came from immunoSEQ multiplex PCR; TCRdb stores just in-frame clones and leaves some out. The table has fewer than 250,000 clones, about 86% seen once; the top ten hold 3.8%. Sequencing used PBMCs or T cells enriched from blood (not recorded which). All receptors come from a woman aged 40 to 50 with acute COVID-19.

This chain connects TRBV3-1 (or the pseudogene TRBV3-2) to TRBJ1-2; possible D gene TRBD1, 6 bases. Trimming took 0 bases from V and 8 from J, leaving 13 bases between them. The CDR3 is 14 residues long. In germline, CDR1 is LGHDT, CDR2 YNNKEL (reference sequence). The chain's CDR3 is CASSQEGARRGYTF. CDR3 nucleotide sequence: TGTGCCAGCAGCCAAGAGGGGGCGCGTCGGGGCTACACCTTC.

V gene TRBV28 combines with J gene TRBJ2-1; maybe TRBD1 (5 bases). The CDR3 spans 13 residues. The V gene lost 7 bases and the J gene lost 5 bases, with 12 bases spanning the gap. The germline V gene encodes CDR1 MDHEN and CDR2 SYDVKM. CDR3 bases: TGTGCCAGCACCCGACAGATTCACAATGAGCAGTTCTTC. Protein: CASTRQIHNEQFF.

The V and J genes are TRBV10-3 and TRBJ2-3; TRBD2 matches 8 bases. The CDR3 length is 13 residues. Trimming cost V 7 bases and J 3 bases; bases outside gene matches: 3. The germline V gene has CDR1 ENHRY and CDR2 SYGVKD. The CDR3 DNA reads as TGTGCCATCAACCGACTAGCGACAGATACGCAGTATTTT. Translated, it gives CAINRLATDTQYF.

Here the CDR3 DNA reads TGTGCCAGCAGCAGCACAGGGGGCGCTGGGGCCAACGTCCTGACTTTC. Its protein is CASSSTGGAGANVLTF. The chain employs TRBV4-2 and TRBJ2-6; the match to TRBD1 covers 9 bases. Germline lookup yields CDR1 LGHNA and CDR2 YNFKEQ. Trimming took 5 bases from V and 2 from J; bases not matched to a gene: 4. CDR3 length: 16 amino acids.

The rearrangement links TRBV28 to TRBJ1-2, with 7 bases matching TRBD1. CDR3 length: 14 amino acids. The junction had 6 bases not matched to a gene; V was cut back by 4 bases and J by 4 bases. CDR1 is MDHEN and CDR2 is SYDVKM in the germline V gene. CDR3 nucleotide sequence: TGTGCCAGCAGTTCGGGACAGCTCTCCTATGGCTACACCTTC. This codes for CASSSGQLSYGYTF.

The CDR3 here is CSVTESSYNSPLHF. The CDR3 DNA follows: TGCAGCGTCACAGAGAGCTCCTATAATTCACCCCTCCACTTT. This chain joins TRBV29-1 and TRBJ1-6; no clear D. Trimming removed 6 bases from V and 0 bases from J, with 9 bases in between. The V gene's germline CDR1 is SQVTM and CDR2 ANQGSEA. This CDR3 is built from 14 residues.

The CDR3 reads CASSREDNSNQPQHF. The CDR3 nucleotides are TGTGCCAGCAGTCGAGAAGACAATAGCAATCAGCCCCAGCATTTT. The chain recombines TRBV2 with TRBJ1-5; D remains unclear. Trimming cost V 5 bases and J 0 bases, with 11 bases left between them. Germline-derived CDR1 and CDR2 are SNHLY and FYNNEI. CDR3 length: 15 amino acids.

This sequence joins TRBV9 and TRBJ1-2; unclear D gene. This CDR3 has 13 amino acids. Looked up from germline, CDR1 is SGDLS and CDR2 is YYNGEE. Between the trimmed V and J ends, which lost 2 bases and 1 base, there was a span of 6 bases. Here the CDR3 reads CASSVENNYGYTF. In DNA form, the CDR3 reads TGTGCCAGCAGCGTCGAGAATAACTATGGCTACACCTTC.

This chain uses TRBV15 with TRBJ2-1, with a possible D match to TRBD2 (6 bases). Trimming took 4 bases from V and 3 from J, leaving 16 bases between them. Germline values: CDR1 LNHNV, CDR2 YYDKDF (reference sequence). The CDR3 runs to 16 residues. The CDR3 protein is CATSINRDSHYNEQFF. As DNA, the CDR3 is TGTGCCACCAGCATCAACCGGGACTCTCACTACAATGAGCAGTTCTTC.

The CDR3, as DNA: TGTGCCTGGAGTGTAGCCCAGAGACTCTATGGCTACACCTTC. Translation gives CAWSVAQRLYGYTF. This rearrangement joins TRBV30 to TRBJ1-2; D remains ambiguous. V was pared by 0 bases and J by 4 bases, with 12 bases between. Looked up from germline, CDR1 is GTSNPN and CDR2 is SVGIG (reference sequence). CDR3 length: 14 amino acids.

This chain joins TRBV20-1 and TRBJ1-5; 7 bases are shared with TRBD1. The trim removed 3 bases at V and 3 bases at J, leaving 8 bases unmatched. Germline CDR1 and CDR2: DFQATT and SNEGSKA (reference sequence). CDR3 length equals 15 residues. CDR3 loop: CSASSPGGYNQPQHF. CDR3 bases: TGCAGTGCTAGTTCGCCAGGGGGGTACAATCAGCCCCAGCATTTT.

CDR3 nucleotides: TGTGCCAGCAGCCCATACAAGGACTTACGTGGCTACACCTTC. This translates into CASSPYKDLRGYTF. The genes are TRBV7-2 and TRBJ1-2, with no clear D. CDR1 and CDR2 from the germline V gene are SGHTA and FQGNSA. V dropped 5 bases and J dropped 7 bases, with 17 bases sitting between them. The CDR3 has 14 residues.

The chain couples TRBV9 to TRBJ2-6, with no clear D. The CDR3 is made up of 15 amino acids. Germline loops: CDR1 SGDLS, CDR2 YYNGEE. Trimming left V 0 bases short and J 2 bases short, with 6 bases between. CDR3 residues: CASSVAGTGANVLTF. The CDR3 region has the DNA TGTGCCAGCAGCGTAGCAGGTACTGGGGCCAACGTCCTGACTTTC.

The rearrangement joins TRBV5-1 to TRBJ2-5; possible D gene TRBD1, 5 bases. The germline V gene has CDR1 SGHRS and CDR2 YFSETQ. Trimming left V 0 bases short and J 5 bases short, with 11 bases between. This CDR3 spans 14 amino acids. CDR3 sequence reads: CASSLGRVVETQYF. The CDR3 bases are TGCGCCAGCAGCTTGGGCAGGGTAGTCGAGACCCAGTACTTC.

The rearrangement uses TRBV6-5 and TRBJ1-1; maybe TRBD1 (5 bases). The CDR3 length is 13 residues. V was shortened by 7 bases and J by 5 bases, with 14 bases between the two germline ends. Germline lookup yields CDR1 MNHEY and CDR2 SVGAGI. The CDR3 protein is CASTATGGTEAFF. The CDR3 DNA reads TGTGCCAGCACCGCTACGGGGGGGACTGAAGCTTTCTTT.

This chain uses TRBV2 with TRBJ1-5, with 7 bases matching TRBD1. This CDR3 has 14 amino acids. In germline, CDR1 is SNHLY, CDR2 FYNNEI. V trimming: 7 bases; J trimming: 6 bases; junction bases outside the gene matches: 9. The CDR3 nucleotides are TGTGCCAGCAAGGGGGCAGGGCTGGGTCAGCCCCAGCATTTT. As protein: CASKGAGLGQPQHF.

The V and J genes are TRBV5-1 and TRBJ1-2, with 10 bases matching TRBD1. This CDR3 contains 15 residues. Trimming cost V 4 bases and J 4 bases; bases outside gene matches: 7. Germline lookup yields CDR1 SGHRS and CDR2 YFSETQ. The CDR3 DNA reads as TGCGCCAGCAGCCCTTGGACAGGGGGAGGCTATGGCTACACCTTC. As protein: CASSPWTGGGYGYTF. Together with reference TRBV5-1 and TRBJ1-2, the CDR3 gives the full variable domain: KAGVTQTPRYLIKTRGQQVTLSCSPISGHRSVSWYQQTPGQGLQFLFEYFSETQRNKGNFPGRFSGRQFSNSRSEMNVSTLELGDSALYLCASSPWTGGGYGYTFGSGTRLTVV.

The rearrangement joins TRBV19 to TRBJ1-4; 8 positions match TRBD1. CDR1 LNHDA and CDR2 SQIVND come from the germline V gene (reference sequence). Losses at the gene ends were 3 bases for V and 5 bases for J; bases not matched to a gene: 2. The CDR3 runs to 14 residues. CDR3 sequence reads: CASSIRTGNEKLFF. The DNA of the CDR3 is TGTGCCAGTAGTATTCGGACAGGGAATGAAAAACTGTTTTTT.

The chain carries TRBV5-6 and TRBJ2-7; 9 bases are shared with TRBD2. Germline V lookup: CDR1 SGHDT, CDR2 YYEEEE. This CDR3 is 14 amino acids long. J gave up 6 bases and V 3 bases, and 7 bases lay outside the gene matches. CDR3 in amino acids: CASSSVATSGEQYF. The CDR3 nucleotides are TGTGCCAGCAGCTCTGTAGCGACTAGCGGCGAGCAGTACTTC.

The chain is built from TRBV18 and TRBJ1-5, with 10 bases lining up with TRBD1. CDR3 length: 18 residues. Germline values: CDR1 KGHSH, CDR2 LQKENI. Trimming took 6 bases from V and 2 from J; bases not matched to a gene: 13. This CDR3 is CASSHRDRGTRGNQPQHF. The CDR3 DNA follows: TGTGCCAGCTCCCACCGGGACAGGGGCACTAGGGGCAATCAGCCCCAGCATTTT.

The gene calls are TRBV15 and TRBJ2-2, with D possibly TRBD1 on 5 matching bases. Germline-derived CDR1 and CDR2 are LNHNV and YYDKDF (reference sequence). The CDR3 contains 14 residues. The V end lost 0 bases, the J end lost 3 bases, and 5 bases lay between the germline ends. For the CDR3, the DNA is TGTGCCACCAGCAGAGACAGGGACACCGGGGAGCTGTTTTTT. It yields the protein CATSRDRDTGELFF.

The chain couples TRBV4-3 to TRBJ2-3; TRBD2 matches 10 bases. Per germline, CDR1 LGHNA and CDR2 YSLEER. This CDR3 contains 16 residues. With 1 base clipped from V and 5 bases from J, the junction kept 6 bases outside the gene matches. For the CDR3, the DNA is TGCGCCAGCAGCCAAGCGGCTAGCGGGAGTGTAGATACGCAGTATTTT. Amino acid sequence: CASSQAASGSVDTQYF.

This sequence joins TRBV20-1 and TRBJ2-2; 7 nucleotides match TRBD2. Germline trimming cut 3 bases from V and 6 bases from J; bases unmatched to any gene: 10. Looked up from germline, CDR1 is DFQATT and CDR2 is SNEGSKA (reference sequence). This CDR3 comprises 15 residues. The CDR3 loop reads CSASWAGDVAGELFF. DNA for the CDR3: TGCAGTGCTAGTTGGGCGGGAGACGTGGCCGGGGAGCTGTTTTTT.